Listed here are 17 T cell receptor beta chains from one sample, sequenced in a study of T cell clonality in common variable immunodeficiency. The repertoire was sequenced with immunoSEQ multiplex PCR; TCRdb's copy has only in-frame clones and lacks some. The profile covers roughly 29,000 clones, none occurring a single time. The source material was peripheral blood mononuclear cells. These receptors came from a person aged 18-70 years in good health.

This clone was counted many times. Sequencing ends 3 residues short of the CDR3 end; the germline J gene provides the rest. V usage is TRBV16 and J usage is TRBJ1-5, with D perhaps matching TRBD1 (5 bases). The CDR3 has 14 amino acids. Per germline, CDR1 KGHSY and CDR2 FQNENV. V dropped 1 base and J dropped 5 bases, with 9 bases sitting between them. The sequenced part of the CDR3 DNA is TGTGCCAGCAGCCAATATCAGGGAGATCAGCCC. As protein: CASSQYQGDQP. The whole CDR3 protein is CASSQYQGDQPQHF.

The table lists this clone with many counts. The sequenced fragment ends 3 residues before the CDR3 boundary, so the rest is inferred from the germline J gene. The gene calls are TRBV19 and TRBJ2-7, with 8 bases identical to TRBD2. The CDR3 is made up of 16 amino acids. The V gene end was trimmed by 0 bases and the J gene end by 0 bases; junction bases not matched to a gene: 4. CDR1 and CDR2 from the germline V gene are LNHDA and SQIVND (reference sequence). The DNA read from the CDR3 is TGTGCCAGTAGTATAGAGGCTAGCGGGCGCTCCTACGAG. It encodes CASSIEASGRSYE. The whole CDR3 reads CASSIEASGRSYEQYF.

The table lists this clone with many counts. The read ends 3 residues shy of where the CDR3 ends; the end is completed using the germline J gene. The chain has TRBV6-2 or TRBV6-3 and TRBJ2-3; D ambiguous. This CDR3 region has 15 residues. Germline V gene sequence: CDR1 MNHEY, CDR2 SVGEGT. V was cut by 6 bases and J by 2 bases, with 15 bases left in between. CDR3 region: CASREAQTTTDTQYF. The CDR3 bases that were read are TGTGCCAGCAGAGAGGCCCAGACAACCACAGATACG.

This clone was seen more than once but under ten times. The read ends 3 residues shy of where the CDR3 ends; the end is completed using the germline J gene. The chain is built from TRBV18 and TRBJ2-5; TRBD2 matches at 15 bases. The V gene's germline CDR1 is KGHSH and CDR2 LQKENI. There are 20 residues in the CDR3. Trimming at V came to 0 bases and at J to 2 bases, leaving 10 bases not matched to a gene. The CDR3 DNA, read in part, is TGTGCCAGCTCACCACCCCCCGGGACTAGCGGGGGGCCTCGACAAGAGACC. As protein: CASSPPPGTSGGPRQET. The full CDR3 protein reads CASSPPPGTSGGPRQETQYF.

This clone was seen ten or more times. Coverage ceases 3 residues before the CDR3 finishes, and the germline J gene fills in the end. This chain joins TRBV14 and TRBJ2-3, with D possibly TRBD2 on 7 matching bases. Between the trimmed V and J ends, which lost 4 bases and 2 bases, there was a span of 10 bases. CDR3 length equals 14 residues. The germline V gene encodes CDR1 SGHDN and CDR2 FVKESK. CDR3 DNA (partial): TGTGCCAGCAGCCTGCGGGGGCACACAGATACG. This encodes CASSLRGHTDT. The CDR3 in its entirety is CASSLRGHTDTQYF.

This clone was seen more than once but under ten times. The sequence runs out 3 residues before the end of the CDR3; the remainder is reconstructed from the germline J gene. J is TRBJ1-1 and V is TRBV7-9; D is ambiguous. This CDR3 contains 13 residues. With 5 bases removed from V and 7 bases from J, the gap between germline ends came to 14 bases. Germline V gives CDR1 SEHNR, CDR2 FQNEAQ (reference sequence). CDR3 bases read: TGTGCCAGCAGCCTAGGTGAGGTCAGTGAA. Protein product: CASSLGEVSE. The CDR3 as a whole reads CASSLGEVSEAFF.

This clone was observed at least ten times. The read falls 3 residues short of the CDR3 end, and the missing part is taken from the germline J gene. V gene TRBV29-1 combines with J gene TRBJ2-3; D perhaps matches TRBD2 (6 bases). Trimming cost V 1 base and J 8 bases, with 13 bases left between them. Looked up from germline, CDR1 is SQVTM and CDR2 is ANQGSEA. This CDR3 spans 13 amino acids. The part of the CDR3 DNA that was read is TGCAGCGTTGAAGCTATGACAGCGGGTACG. Its translation is CSVEAMTAGT. The whole CDR3 is CSVEAMTAGTQYF.

This clone appeared many times. The CDR3 end falls 3 residues outside the read, so it is completed with the germline J gene. The chain couples TRBV6-2 or TRBV6-3 to TRBJ2-7; D might be TRBD1 (5 bases). The CDR3 covers 13 residues. Trimming shortened V by 6 bases and J by 1 base, and 10 bases separated the two germline ends. Germline CDR1 MNHEY, CDR2 SVGEGT. The part of the CDR3 DNA that was read is TGTGCCAGCAGCTTCGCAGGGTCCTACGAG. Translated, it gives CASSFAGSYE. The whole CDR3 protein is CASSFAGSYEQYF.

This clone has ten or more counts. With the read ending 3 residues before the CDR3 end, the germline J gene is used to fill in that end. The rearrangement joins TRBV7-2 to TRBJ2-7; D is undetermined. V lost 5 bases and J 2 bases, leaving 4 bases between the germline ends. CDR3 length equals 11 residues. Per germline, CDR1 SGHTA and CDR2 FQGNSA. The CDR3 loop reads CASSQAYEQYF. The CDR3 bases that were read are TGTGCCAGCAGCCAGGCCTACGAG.

As to this clone: The CDR3 goes on 3 residues after the read ends, and that part is filled in from the germline J gene. This chain links TRBV2 with TRBJ1-2; 8 bases are shared with TRBD1. This CDR3 is built from 12 residues. CDR1 and CDR2 (germline): SNHLY, FYNNEI. V was pared by 8 bases and J by 4 bases, with 3 bases of the junction left unmatched. CDR3 DNA (partial): TGTGCCAGCGCTGACAGGGGCTATGGC. Amino acid sequence: CASADRGYG. The CDR3 as a whole reads CASADRGYGYTF.

The table lists this clone with many counts. Coverage ceases 3 residues before the CDR3 finishes, and the germline J gene fills in the end. This rearrangement joins TRBV19 to TRBJ2-1, with 8 bases aligning to TRBD1. The junction had 6 bases not matched to a gene; V was cut back by 5 bases and J by 3 bases. The CDR3 is made up of 15 amino acids. Per germline, CDR1 LNHDA and CDR2 SQIVND (reference sequence). The CDR3 bases that were read are TGTGCCAGTAGTGGAGGACAGGGTATCTACAATGAG. Its protein is CASSGGQGIYNE. The full CDR3 is CASSGGQGIYNEQFF.

This clone occurred many times. The read is 3 residues too short to cover the CDR3 end, so that end is filled in from the germline J gene. This rearrangement joins TRBV7-8 to TRBJ2-7; 11 bases fit TRBD2. After removal of 2 bases from V and 6 bases from J, the junction contained 6 bases not matched to a gene. This CDR3 region has 15 residues. Per the germline V gene, CDR1 is SGHVS and CDR2 is FQNEAQ. CDR3 in amino acids: CASSLLAGGAGEQYF. The CDR3 bases that were read are TGTGCCAGCAGCTTACTAGCGGGGGGAGCTGGCGAG. The variable domain in full, with the rest retrieved from reference TRBV7-8 and TRBJ2-7, is GAGVSQSPRYKVAKRGQDVALRCDPISGHVSLFWYQQALGQGPEFLTYFQNEAQLDKSGLPSDRFFAERPEGSVSTLKIQRTQQEDSAVYLCASSLLAGGAGEQYFGPGTRLTVT.

This clone was detected ten times or more. The sequenced fragment ends 3 residues before the CDR3 boundary, so the rest is inferred from the germline J gene. The chain links TRBV6-2 or TRBV6-3 to TRBJ1-2; tentative D call: TRBD1 (5 bases). The V end lost 8 bases, the J end lost 4 bases, and 11 bases lay between the germline ends. CDR3 size: 12 residues. In germline, CDR1 is MNHEY, CDR2 SVGEGT. Partial CDR3 DNA: TGTGCCAGCCGAGAGGGGTCCTATGGC. Translation: CASREGSYG. The entire CDR3 protein is CASREGSYGYTF.

Many counts were recorded for this clone. The read finishes 3 residues shy of the CDR3 end, and the germline J gene is used to complete it. The chain has TRBV7-1 and TRBJ2-6, with 9 bases that match TRBD1. TRBV7-1 is filed as an ORF, its function uncertain. The CDR3 runs 19 residues. V lost 2 bases and J lost 2; bases outside the gene matches: 10. CDR3 bases read: TGTGCCAGCAGCTCATCCGCCGGGACAGGGATCCCTGGGGCCAACGTC. Translation gives CASSSSAGTGIPGANV. The entire CDR3 protein reads CASSSSAGTGIPGANVLTF.

This clone came up many times. The read ends 3 residues early relative to the CDR3; the germline J gene fills the gap. This sequence joins TRBV30 and TRBJ2-4; D possibly corresponds to TRBD2 (6 bases). The germline V gene encodes CDR1 GTSNPN and CDR2 SVGIG (reference sequence). CDR3 size: 17 residues. The V and J ends lost 2 bases and 0 bases respectively, with 17 bases between them. The CDR3 spells CAWSRARRGLAKNIQYF. The part of the CDR3 DNA that was read is TGTGCCTGGAGTCGGGCTAGGCGGGGACTAGCCAAAAACATT.

This clone was recorded many times. The read ends 3 residues shy of where the CDR3 ends; the end is completed using the germline J gene. The chain carries TRBV7-3 and TRBJ1-4; possibly TRBD1 for D (5 bases). Germline values: CDR1 SGHTA, CDR2 FQGTGA. This CDR3 has 13 amino acids. Trimming left V 4 bases short and J 7 bases short, with 10 bases between. The CDR3 here is CASSSTRGEKLFF. The DNA read from the CDR3 is TGTGCCAGCAGCTCAACTAGGGGTGAAAAA.

This clone was observed many times. Read coverage stops 3 residues before the CDR3 terminus; the germline J gene supplies the remainder. This chain joins TRBV20-1 and TRBJ2-4, with 7 bases that match TRBD2. Germline values: CDR1 DFQATT, CDR2 SNEGSKA (reference sequence). The CDR3 extends over 13 amino acids. The ends lost 1 base at V and 7 bases at J; junction bases unmatched: 4. Incomplete CDR3 DNA: TGCAGTGCTAGAGGGACTAGTGGTAACATT. It yields the protein CSARGTSGNI. The whole CDR3 sequence is CSARGTSGNIQYF.